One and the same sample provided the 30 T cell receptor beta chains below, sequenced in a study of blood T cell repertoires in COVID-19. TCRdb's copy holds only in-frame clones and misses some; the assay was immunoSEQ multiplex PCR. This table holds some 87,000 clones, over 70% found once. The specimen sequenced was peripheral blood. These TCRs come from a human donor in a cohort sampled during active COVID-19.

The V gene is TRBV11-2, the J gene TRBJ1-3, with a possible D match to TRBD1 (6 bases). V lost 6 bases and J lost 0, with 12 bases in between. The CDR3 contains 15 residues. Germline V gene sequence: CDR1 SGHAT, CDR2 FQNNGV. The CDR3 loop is CASSHLGGSGNTIYF. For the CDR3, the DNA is TGTGCCAGCAGTCACCTAGGGGGCTCTGGAAACACCATATATTTT.

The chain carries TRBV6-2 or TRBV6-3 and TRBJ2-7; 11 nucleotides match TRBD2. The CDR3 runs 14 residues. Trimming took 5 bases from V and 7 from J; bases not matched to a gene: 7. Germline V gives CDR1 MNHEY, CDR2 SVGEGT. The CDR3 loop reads CASSKLAGVFEQYV. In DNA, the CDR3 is TGTGCCAGCAGTAAACTAGCGGGAGTTTTTGAGCAGTACGTC.

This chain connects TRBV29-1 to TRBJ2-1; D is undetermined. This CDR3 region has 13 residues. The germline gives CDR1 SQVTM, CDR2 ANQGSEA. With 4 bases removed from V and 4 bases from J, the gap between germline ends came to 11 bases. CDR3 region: CSVGAGFYNEQFF. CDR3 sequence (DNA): TGCAGCGTTGGTGCAGGCTTTTACAATGAGCAGTTCTTC.

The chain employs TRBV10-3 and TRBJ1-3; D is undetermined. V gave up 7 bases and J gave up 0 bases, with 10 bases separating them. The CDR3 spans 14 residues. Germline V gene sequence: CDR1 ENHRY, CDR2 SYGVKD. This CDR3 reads CAITPGSSGNTIYF. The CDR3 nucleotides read TGTGCCATCACTCCCGGGAGCTCTGGAAACACCATATATTTT.

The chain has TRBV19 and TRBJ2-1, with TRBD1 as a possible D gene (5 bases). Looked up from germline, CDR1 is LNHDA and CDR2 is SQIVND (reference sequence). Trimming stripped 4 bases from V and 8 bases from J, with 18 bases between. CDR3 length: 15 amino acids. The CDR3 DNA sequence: TGTGCCAGTAGTAAGGCGTCAGGGTGGTTGGATGAGCAGTTCTTC. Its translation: CASSKASGWLDEQFF.

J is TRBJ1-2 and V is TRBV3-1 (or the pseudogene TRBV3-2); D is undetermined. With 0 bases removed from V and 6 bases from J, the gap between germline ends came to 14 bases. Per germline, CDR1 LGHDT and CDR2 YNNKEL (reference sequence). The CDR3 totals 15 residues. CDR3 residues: CASSQDWPKEDGYTF. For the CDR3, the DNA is TGTGCCAGCAGCCAAGATTGGCCCAAGGAGGATGGCTACACCTTC.

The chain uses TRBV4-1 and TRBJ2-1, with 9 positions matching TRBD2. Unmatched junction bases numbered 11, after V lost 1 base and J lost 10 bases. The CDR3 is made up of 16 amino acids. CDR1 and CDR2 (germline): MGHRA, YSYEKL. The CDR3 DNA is TGCGCCAGCAGCCAAGGATGGGCGGGGGGGCCCCCCGAGCAGTTCTTC. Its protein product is CASSQGWAGGPPEQFF.

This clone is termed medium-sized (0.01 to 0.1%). DNA for the CDR3: TGTGCCAGCAGCGGACAGCGAAGAACGTATGGCTACACCTTC. It codes for CASSGQRRTYGYTF. This chain joins TRBV7-9 and TRBJ1-2; TRBD1 might be the D (6 bases). This CDR3 spans 14 amino acids. From germline, CDR1 is SEHNR and CDR2 FQNEAQ (reference sequence). V lost 5 bases and J 5 bases, leaving 15 bases between the germline ends.

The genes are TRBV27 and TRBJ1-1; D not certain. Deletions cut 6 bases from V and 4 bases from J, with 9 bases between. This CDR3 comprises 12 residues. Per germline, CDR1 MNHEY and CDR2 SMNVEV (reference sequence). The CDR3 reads CASSFGSTEAFF. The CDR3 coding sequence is TGTGCCAGCAGCTTCGGGAGCACTGAAGCTTTCTTT.

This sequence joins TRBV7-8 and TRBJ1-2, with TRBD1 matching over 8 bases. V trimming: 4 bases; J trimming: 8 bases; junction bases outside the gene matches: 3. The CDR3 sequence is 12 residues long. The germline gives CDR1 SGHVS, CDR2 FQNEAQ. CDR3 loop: CASSWRTGGYTF. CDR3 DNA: TGTGCCAGCAGCTGGCGGACAGGGGGCTACACCTTC.

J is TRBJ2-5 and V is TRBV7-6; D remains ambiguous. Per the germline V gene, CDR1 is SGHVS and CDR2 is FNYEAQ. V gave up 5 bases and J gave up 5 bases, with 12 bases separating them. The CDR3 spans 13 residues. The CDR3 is CASSPSLWETQYF. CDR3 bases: TGTGCCAGCAGCCCTAGTTTATGGGAGACCCAGTACTTC.

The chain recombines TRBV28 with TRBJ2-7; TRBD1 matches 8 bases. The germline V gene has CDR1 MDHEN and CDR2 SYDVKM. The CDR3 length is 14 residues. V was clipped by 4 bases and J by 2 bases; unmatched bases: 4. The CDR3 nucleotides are TGTGCCAGCAGTTCCGACAGGGGACCCTACGAGCAGTACTTC. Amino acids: CASSSDRGPYEQYF. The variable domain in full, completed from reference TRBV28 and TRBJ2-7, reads DVKVTQSSRYLVKRTGEKVFLECVQDMDHENMFWYRQDPGLGLRLIYFSYDVKMKEKGDIPEGYSVSREKKERFSLILESASTNQTSMYLCASSSDRGPYEQYFGPGTRLTVT.

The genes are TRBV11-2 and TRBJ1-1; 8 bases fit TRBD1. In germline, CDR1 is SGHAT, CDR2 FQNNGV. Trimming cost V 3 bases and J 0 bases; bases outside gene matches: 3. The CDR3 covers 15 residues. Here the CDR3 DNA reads TGTGCCAGCAGCTTCTTGGACAGGGTGAACACTGAAGCTTTCTTT. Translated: CASSFLDRVNTEAFF.

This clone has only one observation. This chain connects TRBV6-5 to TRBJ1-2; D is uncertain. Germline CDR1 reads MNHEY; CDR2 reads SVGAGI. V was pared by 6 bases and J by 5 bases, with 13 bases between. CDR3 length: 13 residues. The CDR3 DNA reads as TGTGCCAGCAGGGGAGGTAGGGCTTATGGCTACACCTTC. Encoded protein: CASRGGRAYGYTF.

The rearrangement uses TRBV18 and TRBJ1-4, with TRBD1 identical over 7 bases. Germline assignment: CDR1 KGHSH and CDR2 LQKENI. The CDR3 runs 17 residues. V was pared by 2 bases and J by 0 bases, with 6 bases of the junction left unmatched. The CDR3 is CASSPVTGPATNEKLFF. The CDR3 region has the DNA TGTGCCAGCTCACCAGTGACAGGGCCTGCAACTAATGAAAAACTGTTTTTT.

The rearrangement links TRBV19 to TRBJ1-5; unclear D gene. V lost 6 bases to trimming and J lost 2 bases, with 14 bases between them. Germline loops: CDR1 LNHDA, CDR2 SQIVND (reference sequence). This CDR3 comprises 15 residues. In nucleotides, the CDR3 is TGTGCCAGTAGCTACGATTCTTCTGGCAATCAGCCCCAGCATTTT. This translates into CASSYDSSGNQPQHF. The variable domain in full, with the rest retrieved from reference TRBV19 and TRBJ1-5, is DGGITQSPKYLFRKEGQNVTLSCEQNLNHDAMYWYRQDPGQGLRLIYYSQIVNDFQKGDIAEGYSVSREKKESFPLTVTSAQKNPTAFYLCASSYDSSGNQPQHFGDGTRLSIL.

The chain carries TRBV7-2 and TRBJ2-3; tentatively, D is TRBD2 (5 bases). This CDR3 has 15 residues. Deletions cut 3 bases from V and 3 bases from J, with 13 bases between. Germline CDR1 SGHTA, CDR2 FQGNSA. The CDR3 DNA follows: TGTGCCAGCAGCTTCAGTTCGACGGGGACAGATACGCAGTATTTT. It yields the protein CASSFSSTGTDTQYF. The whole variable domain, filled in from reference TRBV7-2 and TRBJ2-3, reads GAGVSQSPSNKVTEKGKDVELRCDPISGHTALYWYRQSLGQGLEFLIYFQGNSAPDKSGLPSDRFSAERTGGSVSTLTIQRTQQEDSAVYLCASSFSSTGTDTQYFGPGTRLTVL.

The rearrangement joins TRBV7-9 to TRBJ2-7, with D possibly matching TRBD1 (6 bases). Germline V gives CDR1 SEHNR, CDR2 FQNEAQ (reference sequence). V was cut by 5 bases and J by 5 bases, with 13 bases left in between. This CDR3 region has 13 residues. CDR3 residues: CASSPGGGDEQYF. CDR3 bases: TGTGCCAGCAGCCCAGGTGGGGGCGACGAGCAGTACTTC. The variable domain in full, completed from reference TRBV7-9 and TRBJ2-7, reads DTGVSQNPRHKITKRGQNVTFRCDPISEHNRLYWYRQTLGQGPEFLTYFQNEAQLEKSRLLSDRFSAERPKGSFSTLEIQRTEQGDSAMYLCASSPGGGDEQYFGPGTRLTVT.

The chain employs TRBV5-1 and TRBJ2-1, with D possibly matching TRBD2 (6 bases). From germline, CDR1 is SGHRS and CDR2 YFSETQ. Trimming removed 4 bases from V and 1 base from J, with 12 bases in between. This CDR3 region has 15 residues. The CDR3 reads CASSPDGGSYNEQFF. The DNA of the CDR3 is TGCGCCAGCAGCCCGGATGGGGGGTCCTACAATGAGCAGTTCTTC.

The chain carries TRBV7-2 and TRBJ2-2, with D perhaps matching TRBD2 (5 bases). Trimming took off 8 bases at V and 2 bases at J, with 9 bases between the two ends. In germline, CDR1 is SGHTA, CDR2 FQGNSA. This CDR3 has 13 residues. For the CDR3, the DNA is TGTGCCAGCTGGGAGACTAACACCGGGGAGCTGTTTTTT. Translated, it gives CASWETNTGELFF.

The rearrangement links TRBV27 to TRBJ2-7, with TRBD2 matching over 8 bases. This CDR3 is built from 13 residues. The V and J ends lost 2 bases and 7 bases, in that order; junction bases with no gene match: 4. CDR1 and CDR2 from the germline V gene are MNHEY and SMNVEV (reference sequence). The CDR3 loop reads CASSLGLAGEQYV. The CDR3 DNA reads TGTGCCAGCAGTTTAGGACTAGCAGGGGAGCAGTACGTC.

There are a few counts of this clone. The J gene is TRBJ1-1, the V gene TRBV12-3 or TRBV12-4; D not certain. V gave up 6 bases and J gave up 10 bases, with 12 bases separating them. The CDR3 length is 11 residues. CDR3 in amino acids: CASSLTSSAFF. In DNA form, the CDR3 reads TGTGCCAGCAGCCTTACATCCTCAGCTTTCTTT.

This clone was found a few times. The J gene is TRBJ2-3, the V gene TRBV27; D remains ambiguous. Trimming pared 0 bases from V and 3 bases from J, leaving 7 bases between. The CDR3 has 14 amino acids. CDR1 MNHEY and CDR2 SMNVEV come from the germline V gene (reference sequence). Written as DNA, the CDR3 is TGTGCCAGCAGTTTATCTTCCCTTACAGATACGCAGTATTTT. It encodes CASSLSSLTDTQYF.

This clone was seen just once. The chain's CDR3 is CSASFLLAGRFTDTQYF. CDR3 nucleotide sequence: TGCAGTGCTAGTTTTTTACTAGCGGGAAGGTTCACAGATACGCAGTATTTT. V is TRBV20-1 and J is TRBJ2-3; 10 bases are shared with TRBD2. The CDR3 consists of 17 residues. Germline CDR1 DFQATT, CDR2 SNEGSKA (reference sequence). After removal of 3 bases from V and 2 bases from J, the junction contained 11 bases not matched to a gene.

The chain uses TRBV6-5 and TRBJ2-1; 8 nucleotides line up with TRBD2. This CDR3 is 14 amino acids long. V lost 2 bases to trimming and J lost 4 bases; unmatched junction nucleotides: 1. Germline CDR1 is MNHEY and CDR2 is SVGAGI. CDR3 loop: CASSYRGGYNEQFF. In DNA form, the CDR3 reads TGTGCCAGCAGTTACCGGGGGGGGTACAATGAGCAGTTCTTC.

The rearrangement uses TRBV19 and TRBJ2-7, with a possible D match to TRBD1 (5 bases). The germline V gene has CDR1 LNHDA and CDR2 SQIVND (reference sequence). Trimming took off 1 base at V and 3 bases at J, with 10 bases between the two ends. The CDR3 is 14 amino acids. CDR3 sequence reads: CASSIGDRNYEQYF. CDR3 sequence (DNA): TGTGCCAGTAGTATAGGTGACAGAAACTACGAGCAGTACTTC.

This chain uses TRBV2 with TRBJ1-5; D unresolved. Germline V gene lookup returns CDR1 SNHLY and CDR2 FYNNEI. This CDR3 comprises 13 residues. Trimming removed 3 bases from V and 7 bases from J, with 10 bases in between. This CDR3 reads CASSDIEPQPQHF. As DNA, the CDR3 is TGTGCCAGCAGTGACATTGAGCCCCAGCCCCAGCATTTT.

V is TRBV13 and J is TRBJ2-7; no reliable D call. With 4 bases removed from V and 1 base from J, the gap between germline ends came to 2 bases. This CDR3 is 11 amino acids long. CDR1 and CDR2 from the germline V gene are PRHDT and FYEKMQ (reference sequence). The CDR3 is CASSSSYEQYV. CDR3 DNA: TGTGCCAGCAGCTCTTCCTACGAGCAGTACGTC.

The CDR3 reads CASSFGTGGNEQYF. CDR3 DNA: TGCGCCAGCAGCTTTGGGACAGGAGGGAACGAGCAGTACTTC. The V call is TRBV5-1, the J call TRBJ2-7; 8 bases line up with TRBD1. With 2 bases clipped from V and 5 bases from J, the junction kept 6 bases outside the gene matches. The CDR3 has 14 amino acids. Germline values: CDR1 SGHRS, CDR2 YFSETQ.

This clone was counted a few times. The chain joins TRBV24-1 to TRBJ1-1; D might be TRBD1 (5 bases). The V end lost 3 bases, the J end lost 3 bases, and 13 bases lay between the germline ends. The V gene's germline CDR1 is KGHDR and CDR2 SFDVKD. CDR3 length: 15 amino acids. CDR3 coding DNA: TGTGCCACCAGTGATAGCGGGAAAGGGGACACTGAAGCTTTCTTT. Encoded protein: CATSDSGKGDTEAFF.